In this sample, the clone carrying this TCR beta chain turned up a few times. This sample is part of a study of blood T cell repertoires in COVID-19. About the research overall: The samples span acute and convalescent COVID-19 from the United States, Italy and Spain. T cells, B-cell-depleted T cells, or PBMCs supplied cDNA or gDNA.

The V and J ends lost 5 bases and 4 bases respectively, with 14 bases between them. Germline V lookup: CDR1 MNHEY, CDR2 SMNVEV (reference sequence). The CDR3 sequence is 14 residues long. Original processing methods: Counts of nucleated cells, estimated from reference gene primer amplification, were obtained. Sequencing used immunoSEQ multiplex PCR; TCRdb keeps in-frame clones, though not all of them. D and trimming were read from the DNA, whereas the V and J calls and clone size are those reported in that table. Among 120,000 to 150,000 clones, around 86% were seen once, and the ten largest hold roughly 37%.

Sequencing was performed on peripheral blood. V and J are TRBV27 and TRBJ1-2; D is undetermined. This TCR came from a man aged 45-65 years who had recovered from COVID-19. The CDR3 here is CASSPPGSPYGYTF. The DNA of the CDR3 is TGTGCCAGCAGTCCCCCAGGATCTCCCTATGGCTACACCTTC.